The rows below give T cell receptor beta chains drawn from one sample of a study of cytomegalovirus exposure and HLA in healthy donors. TCRdb's table, derived via immunoSEQ multiplex PCR, lists solely in-frame clones and lacks some. Of 150,000 to 200,000 clones listed, 80% to 90% are singletons. What was sequenced was PBMCs. Receptors originate from a woman in her twenties or thirties in good health and CMV-seronegative. The CDR3 runs from the conserved cysteine through the conserved F or W. D genes are given only for firm matches. Clone size appears in some rows only: once, few, many, or a class for an expanded clone.

clone_size d_call j_call v_call cdr3_aa cdr3_nt
. TRBD1 TRBJ2-5 TRBV19 CASSINLGTAKETQYF TGTGCCAGTAGTATTAACCTCGGGACAGCCAAAGAGACCCAGTACTTC
. TRBD1 TRBJ1-5 TRBV11-2 CASSGTGGHQPQHF TGTGCCAGCAGCGGTACAGGGGGCCATCAGCCCCAGCATTTT
. TRBD1 TRBJ1-4 TRBV11-1 CASSRDRVGEKLFF TGTGCCAGCAGTCGCGACAGGGTGGGTGAAAAACTGTTTTTT
. . TRBJ2-1 TRBV5-1 CASSIYPGLGGPNEQFF TGCGCCAGCAGCATATACCCGGGACTAGGGGGCCCCAATGAGCAGTTCTTC
. . TRBJ1-1 TRBV30 CAWSAQVREGAFF TGTGCCTGGAGTGCCCAGGTCAGGGAGGGAGCTTTCTTT
. TRBD1 TRBJ1-2 TRBV7-9 CASSSGTGNYGYTF TGTGCCAGCAGCTCAGGGACAGGAAACTATGGCTACACCTTC
. . TRBJ1-2 TRBV6-1 CASSRDEGYYGYTF TGTGCCAGTTCGCGGGATGAGGGTTACTATGGCTACACCTTC
. . TRBJ2-7 TRBV7-9 CASSPGVDTYEQYF TGTGCCAGCAGTCCAGGCGTAGATACCTACGAGCAGTACTTC
. . TRBJ2-7 TRBV7-9 CASSRTREFLEQYF TGTGCCAGCAGCCGTACCCGGGAGTTTCTCGAGCAGTACTTC
. TRBD2 TRBJ2-3 TRBV5-1 CASSLGLAADTDTQYF TGCGCCAGCAGCTTGGGACTAGCGGCTGATACAGATACGCAGTATTTT
. TRBD1 TRBJ1-1 TRBV27 CASSRWDSRATEAFF TGTGCCAGCAGTCGATGGGACAGTCGAGCAACTGAAGCTTTCTTT
. TRBD1 TRBJ1-1 TRBV7-9 CASSLTGKGTEAFF TGTGCCAGCAGCTTGACAGGGAAGGGCACTGAAGCTTTCTTT
. TRBD1 TRBJ2-1 TRBV7-9 CASSLYPTRDRGYNEQFF TGTGCCAGCAGCTTATACCCGACCCGGGACAGGGGCTACAATGAGCAGTTCTTC
. . TRBJ1-2 TRBV11-1 CASSPGRGGYGYTF TGTGCCAGCAGCCCGGGGCGGGGCGGATATGGCTACACCTTC
once TRBD2 TRBJ2-7 TRBV4-1 CASSQAGLAAEQYF TGCGCCAGCAGCCAAGCGGGACTAGCGGCCGAGCAGTACTTC
. . TRBJ1-1 TRBV27 CASSFDLENTEAFF TGTGCCAGCAGTTTCGACCTAGAGAACACTGAAGCTTTCTTT
. TRBD1 TRBJ1-2 TRBV9 CASSATSRQGHVYGYTF TGTGCCAGCAGCGCCACCTCCCGACAGGGGCACGTCTATGGCTACACCTTC
few . TRBJ1-2 TRBV14 CASSQEGLFRGNYGYTF TGTGCCAGCAGCCAAGAAGGATTATTCCGGGGAAACTATGGCTACACCTTC
once . TRBJ2-3 TRBV7-3 CASSAPPESTQYF TGTGCCAGCAGCGCCCCACCTGAGAGTACGCAGTATTTT
. TRBD2 TRBJ2-3 TRBV29-1 CSVEGPLFREDIDTQYF TGCAGCGTTGAAGGTCCTTTGTTCCGGGAGGATATAGATACGCAGTATTTT
once . TRBJ2-2 TRBV9 CASSPRGNPGELFF TGTGCCAGCAGCCCTAGGGGGAATCCCGGGGAGCTGTTTTTT
. . TRBJ1-1 TRBV30 CAWGGTGSTEAFF TGTGCCTGGGGGGGTACAGGGTCAACTGAAGCTTTCTTT
. TRBD2 TRBJ2-1 TRBV6-5 CASRLGGRTEQFF TGTGCCAGCAGGTTGGGGGGGAGAACTGAGCAGTTCTTC
. . TRBJ2-7 TRBV6-1 CASSVLGRNNYEQYF TGTGCCAGCAGTGTCCTCGGGAGAAATAACTACGAGCAGTACTTC
. TRBD2 TRBJ2-1 TRBV6-4 CASSSLAGVYNEQFF TGTGCCAGCAGTTCCCTAGCGGGGGTTTACAATGAGCAGTTCTTC
. . TRBJ2-1 TRBV9 CASSEDTYNEQFF TGTGCCAGCAGCGAGGACACTTACAATGAGCAGTTCTTC
few . TRBJ2-7 TRBV27 CASMVSRDFFEQYF TGTGCCAGCATGGTGAGCAGGGACTTCTTCGAGCAGTACTTC
. TRBD2 TRBJ2-5 TRBV27 CASSTGLAGATQETQYF TGTGCCAGCAGTACGGGACTAGCGGGGGCCACCCAAGAGACCCAGTACTTC
. TRBD1 TRBJ1-5 TRBV7-6 CASSLLRTGTQHF TGTGCCAGCAGCCTTCTCCGGACAGGGACCCAGCATTTT
. . TRBJ1-3 TRBV30 CAWSVRTAGNTIYF TGTGCCTGGAGTGTAAGGACAGCTGGAAACACCATATATTTT
. TRBD1 TRBJ1-2 TRBV5-1 CASSLAEGAPVPYTF TGCGCCAGCAGCTTGGCTGAGGGGGCGCCAGTTCCCTACACCTTC
. . TRBJ1-4 TRBV5-1 CASSLYATNEKLFF TGCGCCAGCAGCTTGTATGCAACTAATGAAAAACTGTTTTTT
. . TRBJ2-7 TRBV7-2 CASSPRGGSYEQYF TGTGCCAGCAGCCCGCGGGGCGGATCCTACGAGCAGTACTTC
. . TRBJ1-6 TRBV5-6 CASSPQGFLGSPLHF TGTGCCAGCAGCCCACAGGGATTCTTGGGATCACCCCTCCACTTT
few . TRBJ1-6 TRBV28 CASSRGQPATALHF TGTGCCAGCAGCCGAGGACAGCCGGCGACGGCCCTCCACTTT
. TRBD1 TRBJ2-3 TRBV7-6 CASSVGQGLGTDTQYF TGTGCCAGCAGCGTCGGACAGGGGCTCGGCACAGATACGCAGTATTTT
. TRBD1 TRBJ1-4 TRBV6-5 CASSHPRDRHEKLFF TGTGCCAGCAGTCATCCCCGGGACAGGCATGAAAAACTGTTTTTT
. . TRBJ1-5 TRBV5-4 CASSEGPTYSNQPQHF TGTGCCAGCAGCGAGGGTCCCACTTATAGCAATCAGCCCCAGCATTTT
once TRBD2 TRBJ2-2 TRBV12-5 CASGLSAGNTGELFF TGTGCTAGTGGTTTGTCAGCGGGAAACACCGGGGAGCTGTTTTTT
. . TRBJ1-1 TRBV4-1 CASRGRRAEAFF TGCGCCAGCAGAGGGAGGAGAGCTGAAGCTTTCTTT
. . TRBJ1-1 TRBV28 CASSTTGKGTEAFF TGTGCCAGCAGTACCACAGGGAAGGGCACTGAAGCTTTCTTT
. TRBD1 TRBJ2-7 TRBV5-1 CASFPGQGLYEQYF TGCGCCAGCTTTCCGGGACAGGGTTTGTACGAGCAGTACTTC
few . TRBJ2-7 TRBV28 CASTKRSYEQYF TGTGCCAGCACCAAGCGCTCCTACGAGCAGTACTTC
. TRBD2 TRBJ2-3 TRBV11-2 CASSPRVSGRADTQYF TGTGCCAGCAGCCCCCGGGTCAGCGGGAGAGCAGATACGCAGTATTTT
. . TRBJ2-1 TRBV29-1 CSVYHGQSEQFF TGCAGCGTCTATCACGGACAGAGTGAGCAGTTCTTC